Listed below are T cell receptor beta chains from one sample, sequenced in a study of human T cells and chemical hapten exposure. TCRdb re-analysed the RACE reads in MiXCR, keeping a single row per CDR3 protein. The top ten hold roughly 3% of the sample, which has fewer than 200,000 distinct CDR3 sequences, 25% to 35% seen once. The source was whole blood, collected in connection with sensitization to the hapten diphenylcyclopropenone (DPC). These receptors came from a woman aged 25 to 45 with alopecia areata. Some clones in this sample may be carry-over from other donors' samples. CDR3s include the opening cysteine and the closing phenylalanine or tryptophan. Fields, in order: J gene, clone size, V gene, D gene, CDR3 DNA, CDR3 protein. D genes are given only for firm matches. Only part of the rows carry a size: once, few, many, or a class if the clone is expanded.

>TRBJ1-3|-|TRBV12-3/TRBV12-4|-
TGTGCCAGCACCCCGGTCCTTTTTGGAAACACCATATATTTT
CASTPVLFGNTIYF
>TRBJ2-7|few|TRBV12-5|TRBD1
TGTGCTAGTGGTCCACAGGGGGCCACCTACGAGCAGTACTTC
CASGPQGATYEQYF
>TRBJ1-5|-|TRBV7-9|-
TGTGCCAGCAGCCGGGACCTTACCCTCAATCAGCCCCAGCATTTT
CASSRDLTLNQPQHF
>TRBJ1-5|-|TRBV28|-
TGTGCCAGCAGTCCCCTGGGCGTACCCCTTAGCAATCAGCCCCAGCATTTT
CASSPLGVPLSNQPQHF
>TRBJ2-1|-|TRBV19|TRBD2
TGTGCCAGTAGTCTTCTCGGGGGGGTCAACAATGAGCAGTTCTTC
CASSLLGGVNNEQFF
>TRBJ2-1|few|TRBV3-1|-
TGTGCCAGCAGCCAAACGCTGGGGGTCTACAATGAGCAGTTCTTC
CASSQTLGVYNEQFF
>TRBJ2-2|-|TRBV6-5|TRBD2
TGTGCCAGCACCGGGACTAGCGAGATCACCGGGGAGCTGTTTTTT
CASTGTSEITGELFF
>TRBJ1-2|-|TRBV29-1|TRBD1
TGCAGCGTGTCGGACAGGGGATACTATGGCTACACCTTC
CSVSDRGYYGYTF
>TRBJ2-5|many|TRBV13|-
TGTGCCAGCAGCTTCCGACTACAAGAGACCCAGTACTTC
CASSFRLQETQYF
>TRBJ2-7|few|TRBV6-6|-
TGTGCCAGCGGGCCCGGAGGTTCCGAGCAGTACTTC
CASGPGGSEQYF
>TRBJ1-1|-|TRBV30|-
TGTGCCTGGAGGTTCGGCGGGAGCGCTTTCTTT
CAWRFGGSAFF
>TRBJ1-5|-|TRBV6-2/TRBV6-3|TRBD1
TGTGCCAGCAGTATTGGACAGGGCAATCAGCCCCAGCATTTT
CASSIGQGNQPQHF
>TRBJ2-1|-|TRBV29-1|TRBD2
TGCAGCGTCTGGACAGGAACTAGCGGGAGGAATGAGCAGTTCTTC
CSVWTGTSGRNEQFF
>TRBJ2-1|many|TRBV7-6|-
TGTGCCAGCAGCTTCGTCCGGGGAGACAATGAGCAGTTCTTC
CASSFVRGDNEQFF
>TRBJ2-1|few|TRBV11-3|-
TGTGCCAGCAGCTTAAATGCAAATGAGCAGTTCTTC
CASSLNANEQFF
>TRBJ2-2|-|TRBV20-1|-
TGCAGCGCCATAAGATCCGCGAACACCGGGGAGCTGTTTTTT
CSAIRSANTGELFF
>TRBJ2-2|few|TRBV28|TRBD1
TGTGCCAGCAGTGCACCGGGACAGGGGTTTTCCGGGGAGCTGTTTTTT
CASSAPGQGFSGELFF
>TRBJ2-1|-|TRBV7-2|-
TGTGCCAGCAGCTCCGAGGGACGGACCTACAATGAGCAGTTCTTC
CASSSEGRTYNEQFF
>TRBJ2-7|few|TRBV28|-
TGTGCCAGCAGTTTACGAACCCAAAGGGGCGAGCAGTACTTC
CASSLRTQRGEQYF
>TRBJ2-2|-|TRBV4-3|-
TGCGCCAGCAGCCAAGACAATGCAGTAGCCGGGGAGCTGTTTTTT
CASSQDNAVAGELFF
>TRBJ2-1|-|TRBV11-2|-
TGTGCCAGCAGCTTGAACAATGGACACCTGAGCTCCTACAATGAGCAGTTCTTC
CASSLNNGHLSSYNEQFF
>TRBJ2-1|few|TRBV27|TRBD2
TGTGCCCCGGGGGGGCGTCCCTCCTACAATGAGCAGTTCTTC
CAPGGRPSYNEQFF
>TRBJ2-7|-|TRBV20-1|-
TGCAGTGTTAGACGAACGGGGCGGGATAACTACGAGCAGTACTTC
CSVRRTGRDNYEQYF
>TRBJ2-7|few|TRBV10-3|TRBD1
TGTGCCATCAGTGACGGACAGGGACGCGAGCAGTACTTC
CAISDGQGREQYF
>TRBJ2-3|-|TRBV7-2|-
TGTGCCAGCAAATTTCAGGGGCTCACAGATACGCAGTATTTT
CASKFQGLTDTQYF
>TRBJ2-7|few|TRBV18|TRBD2
TGTGCCAGCTCACCTCATAGCGGGAGCTACTACGAGCAGTACTTC
CASSPHSGSYYEQYF
>TRBJ2-5|few|TRBV5-1|TRBD2
TGCGCCAGCAGCCCTGCGGGAGGCCTCCAAGAGACCCAGTACTTC
CASSPAGGLQETQYF
>TRBJ2-7|-|TRBV28|-
TGTGCCAGCAGTTCGGGCCGGTCGGGCGAGCAGTACTTC
CASSSGRSGEQYF
>TRBJ1-1|-|TRBV29-1|TRBD1
TGCAGCGTTGAAGGGACAGTACAGGGGGGAGAAGCTTTCTTT
CSVEGTVQGGEAFF
>TRBJ2-3|-|TRBV10-3|-
TGTGCCATCAGCAGGGAAGCAGATACGCAGTATTTT
CAISREADTQYF
>TRBJ2-7|-|TRBV6-6|TRBD1
TGTGCCGTTAACAGGGGGGTAGGCGAGCAGTACTTC
CAVNRGVGEQYF
>TRBJ2-2|few|TRBV28|-
TGTGCCAGCAGTGCCTGGGCCGGGGAGCTGTTTTTT
CASSAWAGELFF
>TRBJ1-6|few|TRBV4-3|TRBD1
TGCGCCAGCAGCGAGACAGGGTGGAATTCACCCCTCCACTTT
CASSETGWNSPLHF
>TRBJ1-6|-|TRBV27|-
TGTGCCAGCAGTTTATCGCTGGGGGCGATTTCACCCCTCCACTTT
CASSLSLGAISPLHF
>TRBJ2-4|few|TRBV7-2|TRBD1
TGTGCCAGCAGCTTATCAGGACAGGCGGTTCAGTACTTC
CASSLSGQAVQYF
>TRBJ1-4|-|TRBV21-1|-
TGTGCCAGCAGCAAAGACTCATGGCAGATAAATGAAAAACTGTTTTTT
CASSKDSWQINEKLFF
>TRBJ1-1|-|TRBV24-1|-
TGTGCCACCAGTGATCATGGACAGTCGAACACTGAAGCTTTCTTT
CATSDHGQSNTEAFF
>TRBJ1-2|-|TRBV2|-
TGTGCCAGCAGTGTGAATAACGGCTACACCTTC
CASSVNNGYTF
>TRBJ1-6|-|TRBV7-2|-
TGTGCCAGCAGCTTATATCCCGGGGCGAATAATTCACCCCTCCACTTT
CASSLYPGANNSPLHF
>TRBJ2-5|-|TRBV20-1|TRBD1
TGCAGTGCTGCAACAGGGGGCCAAGAGACCCAGTACTTC
CSAATGGQETQYF
>TRBJ1-1|-|TRBV27|-
TGTGCCAGCAGTTCTGGGGGAATTGAAGCTTTCTTT
CASSSGGIEAFF
>TRBJ2-7|few|TRBV28|TRBD1
TGTGCCAGCAGTCTCACAGGGGGCCGGTCCTACGAGCAGTACTTC
CASSLTGGRSYEQYF
>TRBJ1-6|many|TRBV11-3|-
TGTGCCAGCAGCCCACCGGGACCCGGGGTCAATTCACCCCTCCACTTT
CASSPPGPGVNSPLHF
>TRBJ1-3|-|TRBV29-1|TRBD1
TGCAGCGTGGGGACAGACGCCGCCTCTGGAAACACCATATATTTT
CSVGTDAASGNTIYF
>TRBJ1-1|-|TRBV18|-
TGTGCCAGCTCACCACTGGGGGCGGCAGGGAAGAACACTGAAGCTTTCTTT
CASSPLGAAGKNTEAFF
>TRBJ1-6|-|TRBV28|-
TGTGCCAGCAGTTTTAACCCTCCGGACACCTATTCACCCCTCCACTTT
CASSFNPPDTYSPLHF
>TRBJ2-1|many|TRBV20-1|TRBD2
TGCAGTGCTATAAGCAGACTAGCGGGAGGGTACAATGAGCAGTTCTTC
CSAISRLAGGYNEQFF
>TRBJ1-1|-|TRBV15|-
TGTGCCACCAGCAGCGGCAGGGTGAACACTGAAGCTTTCTTT
CATSSGRVNTEAFF
>TRBJ2-1|few|TRBV27|TRBD2
TGTGCCAGCCGTTATATTAGCGGGACTTACAATGAGCAGTTCTTC
CASRYISGTYNEQFF
>TRBJ2-1|-|TRBV5-1|-
TGCGCCAGCAGCCCCGAACACCCCTCCTACAATGAGCAGTTCTTC
CASSPEHPSYNEQFF
>TRBJ1-2|-|TRBV15|-
TGTGCCACCAGCAGAGAACTAGGGTTCTATGGCTACACCTTC
CATSRELGFYGYTF
>TRBJ2-2|few|TRBV29-1|-
TGCAGCGTTCGACCACAGGGTAGGGGGACCGGGGAGCTGTTTTTT
CSVRPQGRGTGELFF